Listed below are T cell receptor beta chains from one sample, sequenced in a study of cytomegalovirus exposure and HLA in healthy donors. Profiling relied on immunoSEQ multiplex PCR, and the TCRdb table lists in-frame clones only, not all of them. The profile covers roughly 140,000 clones, with around 86% appearing a single time and 1.2% taken by the ten largest. The sample consisted of PBMCs. The receptor source for this set is a female donor in good health and CMV-seronegative. Each CDR3 is given with its conserved first and last residue.

j_gene | v_gene | CDR3aa
TRBJ2-1 | TRBV2 | CARGNSYNEQFF
TRBJ2-2 | TRBV6-6 | CASITGDTGELFF
TRBJ1-5 | TRBV6-1 | CASSEGYIQPQHF
TRBJ2-2 | TRBV5-1 | CASSLSGATGELFF
TRBJ1-1 | TRBV28 | CASSLWSSGGTEAFF
TRBJ1-3 | TRBV6-1 | CASSGLGGSGNTIYF
TRBJ1-5 | TRBV6-6 | CASSGGYFDQPQHF
TRBJ1-5 | TRBV27 | CASSLRRVSQPQHF
TRBJ1-5 | TRBV7-3 | CASSLTGDQPQHF
TRBJ1-4 | TRBV5-5 | CASSYRGGRGGEKLFF
TRBJ2-7 | TRBV6-1 | CASRTDRVSYEQYF
TRBJ2-7 | TRBV28 | CASSFSGSYEQYF
TRBJ2-7 | TRBV13 | CASSLSGQGINEQYF
TRBJ2-7 | TRBV27 | CASSTPGQGVYEQYF
TRBJ2-1 | TRBV4-1 | CASSPQRESYNEQFF
TRBJ1-5 | TRBV2 | CASRLQGAGPQHF
TRBJ2-3 | TRBV4-2 | CASSQTSGPTTDTQYF
TRBJ2-3 | TRBV12-5 | CASGTGSATDTQYF
TRBJ1-4 | TRBV28 | CAGADGLNEKLFF
TRBJ2-3 | TRBV5-4 | CASSGGQGNTDTQYF
TRBJ2-1 | TRBV19 | CASSPREVGNEQFF
TRBJ2-7 | TRBV29-1 | CSVGVRGGLTGGPSYEQYF
TRBJ1-5 | TRBV27 | CASSSYSNQPQHF
TRBJ2-2 | TRBV15 | CATSNGNTGELFF
TRBJ2-1 | TRBV7-9 | CASSLGGDRGEQFF
TRBJ2-1 | TRBV6-8 | CASSYGTSGDNEQFF
TRBJ2-1 | TRBV6-5 | CASSYGQGANNEQFF
TRBJ1-1 | TRBV4-1 | CASSHRTGGTEAFF
TRBJ1-1 | TRBV6-1 | CASRKWAGLTEAFF
TRBJ1-4 | TRBV7-8 | CASSRGQSRQTNEKLFF
TRBJ2-7 | TRBV29-1 | CSVGTSGSYEQYF
TRBJ2-5 | TRBV7-9 | CASSPGTSGRWTQYF
TRBJ1-5 | TRBV9 | CASSASGTGGTQHF
TRBJ2-7 | TRBV6-5 | CASREEGYEQYF
TRBJ2-1 | TRBV4-2 | CASSQEWTSVYNEQFF
TRBJ2-7 | TRBV5-3 | CARSFSGMALNEQYF
TRBJ1-3 | TRBV6-5 | CASRIDRGSGNTIYF
TRBJ2-3 | TRBV14 | CASSPWTSGSFTDTQYF
TRBJ2-7 | TRBV6-1 | CAIPGQGAYEQYF
TRBJ1-1 | TRBV28 | CASSWGAGYKIQENTEAFF
TRBJ2-7 | TRBV10-2 | CASSFTGGGYEQYF
TRBJ2-1 | TRBV11-2 | CASSLDRGGAEQFF
TRBJ2-1 | TRBV30 | CAWSLGRLAGDVEQFF
TRBJ2-7 | TRBV6-5 | CASKNRGMFLEQYF
TRBJ2-5 | TRBV28 | CASSFIGGKTQYF
TRBJ2-7 | TRBV28 | CASSSLLVPNSYEQYF
TRBJ2-7 | TRBV2 | CASSELARSYEQYF
TRBJ1-5 | TRBV4-1 | CASSQETGRDNQPQHF
TRBJ2-5 | TRBV28 | CATTPGGRQETQYF
TRBJ2-6 | TRBV5-5 | CASSFQGSSGANVLTF
TRBJ2-3 | TRBV9 | CASSTNPGGTDTQYF
TRBJ2-1 | TRBV6-4 | CASSATGGGEQFF
TRBJ2-7 | TRBV13 | CASSPGQGAVEQYF
TRBJ2-7 | TRBV27 | CASRLLQGSSSYEQYF